The clone carrying this TCR beta chain is medium-sized in the sample. The sample comes from a study of OX40 agonist ivuxolimab in advanced cancers. CDR3 length: 16 amino acids. Deletions cut 5 bases from V and 7 bases from J, with 21 bases between. Germline CDR1 reads LNHDA; CDR2 reads SQIVND (reference sequence). TCRdb's table, derived via immunoSEQ multiplex PCR, lists solely in-frame clones and lacks some. The sample records around 16,000 clones, over 75% being singletons. Sequencing used CD4+ or CD8+ T cells sorted from blood, obtained in a trial of the OX40 agonist ivuxolimab. V is TRBV19 and J is TRBJ2-1; D not resolved. The receptor was derived from an adult with an advanced solid tumor such as melanoma, head and neck, liver or kidney cancer. CDR3: CASSSPEALTRNEQFF. CDR3 nucleotide sequence: TGTGCCAGTAGTTCCCCTGAAGCGCTAACGAGGAATGAGCAGTTCTTC.